Here is one T cell receptor beta chain with its context. At least ten counts were recorded for this clonotype. Its recognized antigen is unknown. No base quality information exists; no much larger clone differs at one position. The data stem from a study of T cells in Graves' hyperthyroidism and ophthalmopathy (dated by TCRdb to about 2019). At the level of the whole study: Peripheral blood was collected at initial diagnosis, before any treatment. A discovery cohort of about a hundred patients, approximately 44 with Graves' ophthalmopathy and under 60 with stable Graves' hyperthyroidism, was used to find distinguishing TCR V-J signatures. An independent validation cohort of 18 to 20 hyperthyroidism patients and more than 15 patients who later progressed to ophthalmopathy tested prospective prediction of ophthalmopathy. The 75 to 100 discovery patients were randomly split 7:3 into training and test sets. Thyroid tissue and blood T-cell repertoires from about six Graves' hyperthyroidism patients were also compared in the study. Following sampling, methimazole starting at 30 mg daily was given to hyperthyroidism patients, and high-dose intravenous methylprednisolone was given to ophthalmopathy patients. TCR Vbeta CDR3 sequencing of 140 or so peripheral blood samples (fewer than 45 ophthalmopathy, some 75 hyperthyroidism and 17 progressor patients) is reported in the paper. Summary of the overall study and its limitations: Ophthalmopathy was separated from stable hyperthyroidism by a 13 V-J signature model, with around 90% sensitivity and about 81% specificity obtained in cross-validation and 80%/75% obtained in testing. Most expanded thyroid clonotypes (frequency above 0.001) were also detected in blood, a finding suggesting that blood repertoires may reflect thyroid immune responses. Sample size was not statistically predetermined, and blinding of investigators to group allocation was not performed. In validation, the model predicted progression to ophthalmopathy with 60% to 71% sensitivity and roughly 72% specificity, a median of 6.5 months before onset.

The TCR beta CDR3 regions were amplified from RNA transcripts. A first-round RT-PCR of the TCR CDR3 used the HTBI primer set with the Qiagen OneStep RT-PCR kit. Libraries were constructed in a second round of multiplex PCR, after which size selection and purification were performed. Paired-end sequencing of the libraries was performed with 100 bp reads on an Illumina HiSeq2000. Per the authors' processing: SOAPnuke was used to process the raw data, removing reads that contained adapters or uncalled bases, had a mean Phred below 15, or lacked an exact match to the constant primer or identifier. COPE v1.2.5 was used to merge high-quality paired reads, and clonotypes were defined as unique nucleotide sequences. Clonotypes were aligned to IMGT TRBV, TRBD and TRBJ reference segments using MiTCR v1.1. The analysis was restricted to V-J combinations with a frequency above 0.0001, which together covered 99% to 99.2% of the repertoires. The TCS score was defined as the ratio of F50 (clonal expansion) to E x V (chaos), calculated using BLOSUM62-based TCRdist between CDR3 peptides within each V-J. Welch's t-statistics and random forest reduced 450 to 600 V-J features to about 13, which were used in a naive Bayes classifier (R e1071). The Morisita-Horn index was used to measure how similar the thyroid and blood repertoires were. TCRdb redid the processing of the public reads, applying fastp at Q25 and MiXCR, and retained in-frame beta chains. Rows with a matching CDR3 protein are joined into one entry that keeps the most common DNA and genes. Clone size and V and J calls follow TCRdb, not the original study. For this sample there are around 720,000 distinct CDR3 sequences; 30% to 40% appear just once. Jointly, the top ten make up 31% of the sample.

The germline V gene encodes CDR1 SGHVS and CDR2 FNYEAQ. Deletion took 8 bases off V and 4 bases off J, with a span of 12 bases between the germline ends. The cysteine opens and the phenylalanine closes a CDR3 of 13 amino acids. CDR3 DNA is the only sequence kept; it has 39 bases, read in frame from the first base. Stable Graves' hyperthyroidism was defined as no progression to ophthalmopathy during 18 months of follow-up. Hyperthyroidism patients were aged 18 to 65 years and newly diagnosed, with disease duration of less than 2 months. Exclusion was applied to patients with uncontrolled infections, other autoimmune diseases, pregnancy or lactation. Clinical symptoms, serum thyroxine and TRAb, thyroid ultrasound, and orbital computed tomography formed the basis for the diagnoses. PBMCs were separated from about 10 ml of fresh peripheral blood using Ficoll-Paque density gradient centrifugation. Total RNA was extracted with Trizol reagent, and quality was checked on an Agilent 2100 Bioanalyzer.

The rearranged chain carries TRBV7-6 and TRBJ1-3, with the D segment identity uncertain. The sample comprised blood. This receptor was obtained from a woman in her thirties or forties with Graves' hyperthyroidism. The DNA sequence is given as TGTGCCAGCGGATCGAGCCCCGGAAACACCATATATTTT. It specifies CASGSSPGNTIYF.